Following are 6 T cell receptor beta chains from one sample sequenced in a study of cytomegalovirus exposure and HLA in healthy donors. The PCR employed 60 Vbeta primers together with 13 Jbeta primers. Only in-frame clones appear in the TCRdb table, and some are missing; sequencing was by immunoSEQ multiplex PCR. This table holds approximately 140,000 clones, almost 80% found once. What was sequenced was PBMCs. These receptors were obtained from a woman in her 40s in good health and CMV-seropositive.

This clone has only a few counts. The chain couples TRBV9 to TRBJ1-2; D not resolved. In germline, CDR1 is SGDLS, CDR2 YYNGEE. Trimming took off 3 bases at V and 6 bases at J, with 18 bases between the two ends. The CDR3 is made up of 15 amino acids. Written as DNA, the CDR3 is TGTGCCAGCAGCGCACTCGAGGGTACTGGGAATGGCTACACCTTC. This codes for CASSALEGTGNGYTF.

In its sample, this clone was seen a few times. The gene calls are TRBV19 and TRBJ2-1, with a tentative D call TRBD2 (6 bases). The germline V gene encodes CDR1 LNHDA and CDR2 SQIVND (reference sequence). The CDR3 spans 11 residues. Trimming shortened V by 10 bases and J by 8 bases, and 12 bases separated the two germline ends. CDR3 amino acids: CATTRGYEQFF. As DNA, the CDR3 is TGTGCCACCACTCGGGGGTATGAGCAGTTCTTC.

J is TRBJ1-1 and V is TRBV10-3, with 9 bases fitting TRBD1. CDR1 ENHRY and CDR2 SYGVKD come from the germline V gene. Unmatched junction bases numbered 13, after V lost 4 bases and J lost 4 bases. The CDR3 has 17 amino acids. The CDR3 DNA follows: TGTGCCATCAGTGCCGGGACAGGGACCCCGCGAGGCACTGAAGCTTTCTTT. Residues: CAISAGTGTPRGTEAFF.

The chain employs TRBV29-1 and TRBJ2-1, with 10 bases lining up with TRBD2. V lost 6 bases, J lost 9 bases, and 17 bases stayed unmatched. This CDR3 is built from 16 residues. Germline values: CDR1 SQVTM, CDR2 ANQGSEA. This chain's CDR3 is CSVAGGLAVSGGEQFF. The DNA of the CDR3 is TGCAGCGTGGCCGGCGGACTAGCGGTCTCGGGGGGTGAGCAGTTCTTC.

The chain joins TRBV7-2 to TRBJ2-4; tentative D call: TRBD2 (5 bases). Germline V gene lookup returns CDR1 SGHTA and CDR2 FQGNSA. The CDR3 is made up of 14 amino acids. Trimming left V 2 bases short and J 6 bases short, with 11 bases between. The CDR3 region has the DNA TGTGCCAGCAGCTTACCGTTGCGGGCAAACATTCAGTACTTC. Translated, it gives CASSLPLRANIQYF.

This rearrangement joins TRBV28 to TRBJ1-2, with 7 bases aligning to TRBD1. The CDR3 sequence is 12 residues long. CDR1 and CDR2 (germline): MDHEN, SYDVKM. V lost 3 bases and J lost 8; bases outside the gene matches: 3. This CDR3 reads CASSFQTGGYTF. CDR3 nucleotides: TGTGCCAGCAGTTTTCAGACAGGGGGCTACACCTTC.